The 3 T cell receptor beta chains reported below all come from one sample, sequenced in a study of blood T cell repertoires in COVID-19. The repertoire was sequenced with immunoSEQ multiplex PCR; TCRdb's copy has only in-frame clones and lacks some. This sample has roughly 130,000 clones, with 90% found just once. The specimen sequenced was peripheral blood. These receptors all stem from a man aged 50 or older with active COVID-19.

The gene calls are TRBV5-4 and TRBJ2-7; 8 nucleotides align to TRBD1. J was trimmed by 7 bases and V by 4 bases; bases with no gene match: 7. The CDR3 loop spans 13 amino acids. Germline V CDR1 and CDR2: SGHNT, YYREEE (reference sequence). The CDR3 loop reads CASSIDRGWEQYF. In DNA, the CDR3 is TGTGCCAGCAGCATCGACAGGGGATGGGAGCAGTACTTC.

The chain combines TRBV19 with TRBJ1-4; 9 nucleotides match TRBD1. The length of the CDR3 is 15 residues. From germline, CDR1 is LNHDA and CDR2 SQIVND (reference sequence). With 8 bases clipped from V and 8 bases from J, the junction kept 12 bases outside the gene matches. The CDR3 DNA sequence: TGTGCCAGTTCGAACTACGGGACAGGGTTCGAAAAACTGTTTTTT. It codes for CASSNYGTGFEKLFF.

The genes are TRBV4-1 and TRBJ2-7; the D gene is possibly TRBD1 (6 bases). V was shortened by 4 bases and J by 0 bases, with 13 bases between the two germline ends. The CDR3 extends over 15 amino acids. CDR1 MGHRA and CDR2 YSYEKL come from the germline V gene. The DNA of the CDR3 is TGCGCCAGCAGCCGATCGGACAGTTACTCCTACGAGCAGTACTTC. Translation gives CASSRSDSYSYEQYF.